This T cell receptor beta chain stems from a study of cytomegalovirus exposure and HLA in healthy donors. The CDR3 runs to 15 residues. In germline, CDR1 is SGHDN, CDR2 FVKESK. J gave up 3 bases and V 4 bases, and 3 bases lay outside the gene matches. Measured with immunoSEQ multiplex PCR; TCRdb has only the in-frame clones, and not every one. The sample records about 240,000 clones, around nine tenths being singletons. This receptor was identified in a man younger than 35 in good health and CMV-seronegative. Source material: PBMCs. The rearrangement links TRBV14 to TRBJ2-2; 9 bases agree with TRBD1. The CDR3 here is CASSLRQGDTGELFF. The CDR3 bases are TGTGCCAGCAGCCTTCGACAGGGGGACACCGGGGAGCTGTTTTTT.